This record concerns one TCR beta chain sequence. Its target is not known. Repertoires were generated with immunoSEQ multiplex PCR, while TCRdb's copy carries only in-frame clones and drops some. The sample records over 4,000 clones, just under 75% being singletons. Trimming removed 4 bases from V and 4 bases from J, with 13 bases in between. The CDR3 loop spans 14 amino acids. Germline assignment: CDR1 MDHEN and CDR2 SYDVKM. The data belong to a study of chemoradiotherapy in HPV16-positive cancers. Study overall: Functional T-cell assays on a couple of HPV16-positive patients' cells defined candidate HPV-specific clones and common TCR motifs. Study-wide points: In HPV16-positive patients, HPV-responsive T-cell expansion tracked better recurrence-free survival.

Samples were taken several times over chemoradiotherapy. V usage is TRBV28 and J usage is TRBJ2-5; no clear D gene. The starting material was tumor tissue, obtained from a patient who underwent chemoradiotherapy. The receptor's source is a human donor with HPV-associated anogenital cancer. The CDR3 nucleotides are TGTGCCAGCAGTTCTACTCAACTACCAGAGACCCAGTACTTC. Amino acid sequence: CASSSTQLPETQYF. Full variable domain (rest looked up from reference TRBV28 and TRBJ2-5): DVKVTQSSRYLVKRTGEKVFLECVQDMDHENMFWYRQDPGLGLRLIYFSYDVKMKEKGDIPEGYSVSREKKERFSLILESASTNQTSMYLCASSSTQLPETQYFGPGTRLLVL.